This T cell receptor beta chain appears in the sequencing data of a study of T cells in Graves' hyperthyroidism and ophthalmopathy. The investigators amplified TCR beta CDR3 regions from RNA transcripts. TCR CDR3 underwent first-round RT-PCR with the HTBI primer set. TCRdb ran MiXCR on the multiplex PCR reads and lists one entry per CDR3 protein. The table lists approximately 600,000 distinct CDR3 sequences, around 21% of them singletons. This CDR3 region has 14 residues. V lost 2 bases and J 1 base, leaving 8 bases between the germline ends. Germline V gives CDR1 SNHLY, CDR2 FYNNEI. General study points: A median about 6 months before onset, the model predicted ophthalmopathy.

Ten or more counts support this clonotype. The target antigen is unknown. The sample was blood. The origin of this receptor is a man aged 30 to 45 with Graves' ophthalmopathy. The gene calls are TRBV2 and TRBJ2-5; either TRBD1 or TRBD2 may fit D (5 bases each). The CDR3 loop is CASSELGVQETQYF. Here the CDR3 DNA reads TGTGCCAGCAGTGAACTGGGGGTCCAAGAGACCCAGTACTTC.